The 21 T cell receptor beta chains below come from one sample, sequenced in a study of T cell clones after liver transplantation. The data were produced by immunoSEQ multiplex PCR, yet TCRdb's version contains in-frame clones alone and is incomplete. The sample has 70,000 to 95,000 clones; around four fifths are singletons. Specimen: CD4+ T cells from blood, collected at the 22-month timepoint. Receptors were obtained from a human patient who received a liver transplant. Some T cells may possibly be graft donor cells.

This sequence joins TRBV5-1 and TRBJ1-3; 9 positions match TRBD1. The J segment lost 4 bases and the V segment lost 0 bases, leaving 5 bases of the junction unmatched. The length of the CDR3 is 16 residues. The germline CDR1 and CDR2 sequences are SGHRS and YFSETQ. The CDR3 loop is CASSLEGTGYGNTIYF. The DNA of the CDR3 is TGCGCCAGCAGCTTGGAAGGGACAGGGTACGGAAACACCATATATTTT.

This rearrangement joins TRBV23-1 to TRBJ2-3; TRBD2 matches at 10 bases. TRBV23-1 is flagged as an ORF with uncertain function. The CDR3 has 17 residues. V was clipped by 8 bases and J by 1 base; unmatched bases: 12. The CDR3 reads CASCLPSGSSGTDTQYF. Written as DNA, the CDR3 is TGCGCCAGCTGCCTGCCTAGCGGGAGCTCGGGCACAGATACGCAGTATTTT.

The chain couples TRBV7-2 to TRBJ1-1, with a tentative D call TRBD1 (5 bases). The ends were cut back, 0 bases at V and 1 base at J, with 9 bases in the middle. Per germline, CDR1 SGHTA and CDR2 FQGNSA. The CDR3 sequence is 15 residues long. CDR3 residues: CASSLASQGNTEAFF. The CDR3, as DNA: TGTGCCAGCAGCTTAGCGTCCCAGGGGAACACTGAAGCTTTCTTT.

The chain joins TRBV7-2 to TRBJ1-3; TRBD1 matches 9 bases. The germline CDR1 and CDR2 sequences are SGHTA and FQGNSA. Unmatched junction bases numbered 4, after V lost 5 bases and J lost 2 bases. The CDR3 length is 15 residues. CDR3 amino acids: CASSARTGAGNTIYF. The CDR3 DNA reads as TGTGCCAGCAGCGCAAGGACAGGGGCTGGAAACACCATATATTTT.

CDR3 nucleotides: TGCGCCAGCAGCGAGACTAGCGGGAGCACAGATACGCAGTATTTT. Amino acids: CASSETSGSTDTQYF. The chain joins TRBV4-3 to TRBJ2-3, with TRBD2 matching 10 bases. V gave up 5 bases and J gave up 0 bases; unmatched junction bases: 2. CDR1 is LGHNA and CDR2 is YSLEER in the germline V gene. This CDR3 is built from 15 residues.

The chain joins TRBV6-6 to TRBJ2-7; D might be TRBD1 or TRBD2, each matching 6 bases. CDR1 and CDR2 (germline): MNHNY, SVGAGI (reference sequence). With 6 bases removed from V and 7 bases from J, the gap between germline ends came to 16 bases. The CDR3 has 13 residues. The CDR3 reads CASSPGGSGEQYF. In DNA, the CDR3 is TGTGCCAGCAGCCCCGGGGGCTCGGGGGAGCAGTACTTC.

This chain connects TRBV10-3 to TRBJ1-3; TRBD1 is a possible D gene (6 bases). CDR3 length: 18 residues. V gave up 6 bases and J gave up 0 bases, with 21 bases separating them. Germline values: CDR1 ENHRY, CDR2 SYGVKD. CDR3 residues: CAISGGSYVLSSGNTIYF. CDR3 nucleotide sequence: TGTGCCATCAGCGGGGGCAGTTACGTACTCAGCTCTGGAAACACCATATATTTT.

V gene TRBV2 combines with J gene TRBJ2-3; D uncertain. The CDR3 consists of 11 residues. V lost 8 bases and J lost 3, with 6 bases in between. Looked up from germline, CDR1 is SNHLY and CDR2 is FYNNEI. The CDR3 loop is CASYSTDTQYF. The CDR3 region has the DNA TGTGCCAGCTATAGTACAGATACGCAGTATTTT.

This CDR3 is CASSPGQYNSPLHF. The CDR3 DNA reads as TGCGCCAGCAGCCCGGGACAGTATAATTCACCCCTCCACTTT. The chain has TRBV4-1 and TRBJ1-6; 7 nucleotides align to TRBD1. Germline V gene data show CDR1 as MGHRA and CDR2 as YSYEKL. This CDR3 is built from 14 residues. The ends lost 4 bases at V and 4 bases at J; junction bases unmatched: 1.

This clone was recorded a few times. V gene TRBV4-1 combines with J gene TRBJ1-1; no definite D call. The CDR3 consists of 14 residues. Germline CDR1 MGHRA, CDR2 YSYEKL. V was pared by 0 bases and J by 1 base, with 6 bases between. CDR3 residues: CASSQDPGNTEAFF. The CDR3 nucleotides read TGCGCCAGCAGCCAAGATCCAGGGAACACTGAAGCTTTCTTT.

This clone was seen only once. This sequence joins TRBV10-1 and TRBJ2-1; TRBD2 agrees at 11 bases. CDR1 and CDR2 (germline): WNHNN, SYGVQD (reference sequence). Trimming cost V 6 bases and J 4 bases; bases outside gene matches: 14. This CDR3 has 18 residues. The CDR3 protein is CASRKIELAGVPYNEQFF. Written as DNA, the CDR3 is TGCGCCAGCAGGAAGATAGAACTAGCGGGAGTCCCTTACAATGAGCAGTTCTTC.

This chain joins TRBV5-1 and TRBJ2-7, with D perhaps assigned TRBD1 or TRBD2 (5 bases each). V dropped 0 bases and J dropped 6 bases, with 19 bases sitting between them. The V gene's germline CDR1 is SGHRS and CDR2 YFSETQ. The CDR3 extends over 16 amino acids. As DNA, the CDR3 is TGCGCCAGCAGCTTGGAGGTCGGGGCCCAGAGGCCCGAGCAGTACTTC. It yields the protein CASSLEVGAQRPEQYF.

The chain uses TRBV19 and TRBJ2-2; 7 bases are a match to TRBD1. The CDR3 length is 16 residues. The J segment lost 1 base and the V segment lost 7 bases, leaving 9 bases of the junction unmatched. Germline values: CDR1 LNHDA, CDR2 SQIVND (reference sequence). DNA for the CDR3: TGTGCCAGTACCGATCCGGGACAGATGAACACCGGGGAGCTGTTTTTT. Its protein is CASTDPGQMNTGELFF.

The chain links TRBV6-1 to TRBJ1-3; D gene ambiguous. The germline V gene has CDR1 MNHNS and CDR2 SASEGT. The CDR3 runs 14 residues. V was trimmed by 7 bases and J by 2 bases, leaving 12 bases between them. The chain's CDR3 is CASNPPGAGNTIYF. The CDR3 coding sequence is TGTGCCAGCAATCCCCCCGGGGCTGGAAACACCATATATTTT.

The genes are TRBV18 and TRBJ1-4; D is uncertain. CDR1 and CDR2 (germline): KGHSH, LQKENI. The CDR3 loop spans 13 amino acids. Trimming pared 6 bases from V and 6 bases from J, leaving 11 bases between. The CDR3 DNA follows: TGTGCCAGCTCGTCGGGCGGGGATGAAAAACTGTTTTTT. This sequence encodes CASSSGGDEKLFF.

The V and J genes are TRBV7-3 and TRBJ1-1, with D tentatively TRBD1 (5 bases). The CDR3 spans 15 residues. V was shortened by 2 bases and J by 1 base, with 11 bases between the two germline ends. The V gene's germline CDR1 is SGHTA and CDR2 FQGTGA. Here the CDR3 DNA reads TGTGCCAGCAGCTTATCCGGGACGGAGAACACTGAAGCTTTCTTT. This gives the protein CASSLSGTENTEAFF. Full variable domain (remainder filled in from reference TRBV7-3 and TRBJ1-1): GAGVSQTPSNKVTEKGKYVELRCDPISGHTALYWYRQSLGQGPEFLIYFQGTGAADDSGLPNDRFFAVRPEGSVSTLKIQRTERGDSAVYLCASSLSGTENTEAFFGQGTRLTVV.

DNA for the CDR3: TGTGCCAGCAGTTCCCCTCCGTCCGAAACTCAGCCCCAGCATTTT. It translates to CASSSPPSETQPQHF. The gene calls are TRBV28 and TRBJ1-5, with D unresolved. Per the germline V gene, CDR1 is MDHEN and CDR2 is SYDVKM. This CDR3 is built from 15 residues. V lost 4 bases and J 6 bases, leaving 16 bases between the germline ends.

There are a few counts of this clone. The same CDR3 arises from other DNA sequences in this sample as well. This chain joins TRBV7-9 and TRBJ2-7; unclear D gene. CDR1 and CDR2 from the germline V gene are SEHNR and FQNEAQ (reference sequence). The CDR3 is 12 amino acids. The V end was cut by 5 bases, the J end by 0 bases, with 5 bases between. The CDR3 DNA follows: TGTGCCAGCAGCCTAAGCTCCTACGAGCAGTACTTC. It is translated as CASSLSSYEQYF.

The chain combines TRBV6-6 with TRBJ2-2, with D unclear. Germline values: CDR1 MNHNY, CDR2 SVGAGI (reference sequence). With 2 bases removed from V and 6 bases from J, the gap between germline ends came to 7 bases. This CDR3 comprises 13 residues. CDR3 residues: CASSYPEAGELFF. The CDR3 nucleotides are TGTGCCAGCAGTTACCCCGAAGCCGGGGAGCTGTTTTTT.

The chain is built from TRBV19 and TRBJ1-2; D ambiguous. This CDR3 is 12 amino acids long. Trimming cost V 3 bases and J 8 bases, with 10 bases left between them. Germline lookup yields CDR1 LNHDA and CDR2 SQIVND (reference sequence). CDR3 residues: CASSILGSGYTF. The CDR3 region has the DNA TGTGCCAGTAGTATTCTGGGGTCCGGCTACACCTTC.

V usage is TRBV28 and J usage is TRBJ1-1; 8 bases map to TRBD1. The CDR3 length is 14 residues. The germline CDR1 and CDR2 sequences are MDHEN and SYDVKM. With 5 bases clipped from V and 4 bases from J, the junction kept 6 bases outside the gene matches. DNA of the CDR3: TGTGCCAGCAGTCGCAGGGGGCGACGCACTGAAGCTTTCTTT. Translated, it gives CASSRRGRRTEAFF.